This T cell receptor beta chain was captured by sequencing in a study of CD4 T cells in relation to SARS-CoV-2 and coronaviruses. Overall study: PBMCs were cultured with antigen for roughly 10 days before TCR beta sequencing. The negative reference was HIV-1 Nef peptide pool or peptide-free culture.

Study-level results: Crossreactivity was assessed only for spike protein, not other viral proteins.

Sequenced by immunoSEQ multiplex PCR; TCRdb stores in-frame clones only, minus some. The data contain about 28,000 clones, roughly 72% of them seen just once; the ten biggest clones take up around 15%. Worth noting for this clone: Its antigen is as yet unknown.

Before the COVID-19 pandemic, during about 2011-2019, CD4+ T cells were taken from unexposed donors. CD4+ T cells were isolated from the cells after around 9 days of culture. Cultures held a few million PBMCs per well with around 9.8 IU/ml IL-2. The sequenced material came from CD4+ T cells from PBMCs, cultured in vitro. The sequence was obtained from a human donor in good health.

CDR3: CATSEGTSGRNTQYF. The CDR3 DNA reads as TGTGCCACCAGTGAGGGGACTAGCGGGAGAAATACGCAGTATTTT. The chain employs TRBV24-1 and TRBJ2-3; TRBD2 matches 14 bases. Germline V lookup: CDR1 KGHDR, CDR2 SFDVKD. This CDR3 has 15 amino acids. V shed 4 bases and J 7 bases; nucleotides not matched to a gene: 3.